This T cell receptor beta chain appears in the sequencing data of a study of T cells in Graves' hyperthyroidism and ophthalmopathy. This clonotype was seen at least ten times. The CDR3 runs to 13 residues. V was pared by 6 bases and J by 8 bases, with 16 bases between. CDR1 and CDR2 (germline): SQVTM, ANQGSEA. Amplification targeted TCR beta CDR3 regions from RNA transcripts. Using the HTBI primer set, a first-round RT-PCR was run on the TCR CDR3. TCRdb recomputed calls from the multiplex PCR reads with MiXCR, one row per CDR3 protein. The repertoire includes hundreds of thousands of distinct CDR3 sequences, 35% to 45% of them detected once, and over 8% sits in the top ten.

The sample was blood. V is TRBV29-1 and J is TRBJ1-4; D unclear. The receptor's source is a man aged 18 to 30 with Graves' hyperthyroidism. The CDR3 sequence: CSVVGSPEEKLFF. The CDR3 nucleotides read TGCAGCGTGGTGGGAAGCCCCGAGGAAAAACTGTTTTTT.